Sequencing of this T cell receptor beta chain was carried out in a study of cytomegalovirus exposure and HLA in healthy donors. Study-level points and caveats: In a later analysis, TCR association rates varied by HLA locus: DRB1 most, HLA-C fewest. Among TCR beta chains of equal frequency, HLA-associated ones were more clonally expanded in a later analysis. Productive rates of about 87% or about 30% were seen for most TCR beta V segments in an earlier analysis.

Unrecorded immune exposure was likely among donors, who were nominally healthy when sampled. Both 60 Vbeta primers and 13 Jbeta primers went into the PCR. The repertoire was sequenced with immunoSEQ multiplex PCR; TCRdb's copy has only in-frame clones and lacks some. The table records 150,000 to 200,000 clones, 68% of them present only once. CDR1 is SGHRS and CDR2 is YFSETQ in the germline V gene. The length of the CDR3 is 16 residues. Between the trimmed V and J ends, which lost 4 bases and 0 bases, there was a span of 14 bases. As concerns this clone: Its cognate antigen is unknown.

This chain connects TRBV5-1 to TRBJ1-3; D call uncertain. The sequence was obtained from a man aged 50-59 years in good health and CMV-seronegative. Material for sequencing was PBMCs. The DNA for the CDR3 is TGCGCCAGCAGCATCTTGACACGCAACTCTGGAAACACCATATATTTT. Its protein is CASSILTRNSGNTIYF.